These 10 T cell receptor beta chains originate from one sample sequenced in a study of T cell clonotyping in hematopoietic cell transplantation. Sequencing was performed with immunoSEQ multiplex PCR; in TCRdb, only in-frame clones are kept and a portion is missing. The sample lists 12,000 or so clones; 80% to 90% were seen once. The specimen sequenced was peripheral blood mononuclear cells. Every receptor here comes from a human donor who either received an allogeneic hematopoietic cell transplant for a myeloid malignancy or was a related donor (not recorded which). Some clones in this sample may be carry-over from other donors' samples.

The chain carries TRBV19 and TRBJ1-2, with D unresolved. CDR3 length equals 13 residues. CDR1 and CDR2 (germline): LNHDA, SQIVND (reference sequence). V was clipped by 7 bases and J by 4 bases, with 13 bases between them. The CDR3 sequence is CASKPDGIYGYTF. CDR3 DNA: TGTGCCAGTAAGCCGGACGGAATCTATGGCTACACCTTC.

The chain has TRBV10-2 and TRBJ1-2, with 10 bases that match TRBD1. CDR1 and CDR2 from the germline V gene are WSHSY and SAAADI. The trim removed 6 bases at V and 4 bases at J, leaving 8 bases unmatched. The CDR3 runs 15 residues. The CDR3 protein is CASSLSTGGGYGYTF. The CDR3 nucleotides are TGCGCCAGCAGCCTGTCGACAGGGGGCGGCTATGGCTACACCTTC.

The chain combines TRBV27 with TRBJ2-7, with 7 bases that match TRBD1. V lost 6 bases, J lost 5 bases, and 7 bases stayed unmatched. The CDR3 has 13 residues. The V gene's germline CDR1 is MNHEY and CDR2 SMNVEV (reference sequence). CDR3 protein: CASRETGSHEQYF. CDR3 bases: TGTGCCAGCAGGGAGACAGGGAGCCACGAGCAGTACTTC.

This clone appeared a single time. The chain employs TRBV5-8 and TRBJ1-5, with 7 bases that match TRBD1. Germline CDR1 SGHTS, CDR2 YDEGEE. CDR3 length equals 14 residues. Losses at the gene ends were 3 bases for V and 7 bases for J; bases not matched to a gene: 7. Here the CDR3 reads CASSWRGRGQPQHF. In DNA, the CDR3 is TGTGCCAGCAGCTGGAGGGGGCGAGGGCAGCCCCAGCATTTT.

The V gene is TRBV7-8, the J gene TRBJ2-7; D is unclear. V was cut by 1 base and J by 0 bases, with 4 bases left in between. CDR1 is SGHVS, CDR2 FQNEAQ, per germline. This CDR3 is 13 amino acids long. The CDR3 loop is CASSLESSYEQYF. The CDR3, as DNA: TGTGCCAGCAGCTTAGAATCCTCCTACGAGCAGTACTTC. Filled out from reference TRBV7-8 and TRBJ2-7, the complete variable domain reads GAGVSQSPRYKVAKRGQDVALRCDPISGHVSLFWYQQALGQGPEFLTYFQNEAQLDKSGLPSDRFFAERPEGSVSTLKIQRTQQEDSAVYLCASSLESSYEQYFGPGTRLTVT.

The CDR3 protein is CASSYDLAGVGEQFF. CDR3 coding DNA: TGTGCCAGCAGTTACGACCTAGCGGGGGTAGGTGAGCAGTTCTTC. The rearrangement links TRBV6-5 to TRBJ2-1; TRBD2 aligns across 10 bases. CDR3 length: 15 residues. V was clipped by 2 bases and J by 9 bases; unmatched bases: 7. Looked up from germline, CDR1 is MNHEY and CDR2 is SVGAGI.

The chain carries TRBV7-6 and TRBJ2-6; D uncertain. This CDR3 is 14 amino acids long. The germline gives CDR1 SGHVS, CDR2 FNYEAQ. V shed 8 bases and J shed 0 bases, with 8 bases lying between them. CDR3 coding DNA: TGTGCCAGCCGGACCCTCTCTGGGGCCAACGTCCTGACTTTC. Translated: CASRTLSGANVLTF.

The rearrangement links TRBV6-1 to TRBJ1-1; TRBD1 matches 8 bases. With V trimmed by 6 bases and J by 1 base, 10 bases remained unmatched. CDR1 is MNHNS, CDR2 SASEGT, per germline. The CDR3 is made up of 16 amino acids. This chain's CDR3 is CASREPSGTGNTEAFF. The CDR3 bases are TGTGCCAGCAGAGAACCCTCCGGGACAGGGAACACTGAAGCTTTCTTT.

The V call is TRBV30, the J call TRBJ1-5, with no clear D. The germline CDR1 and CDR2 sequences are GTSNPN and SVGIG (reference sequence). This CDR3 spans 14 amino acids. Trimming took off 2 bases at V and 0 bases at J, with 8 bases between the two ends. The CDR3 sequence: CAWSWASSNQPQHF. As DNA, the CDR3 is TGTGCCTGGAGTTGGGCATCTAGCAATCAGCCCCAGCATTTT.

This clone was recorded a few times. V is TRBV18 and J is TRBJ2-5; possibly TRBD1 for D (6 bases). Germline V gene lookup returns CDR1 KGHSH and CDR2 LQKENI. The CDR3 spans 15 residues. Trimming shortened V by 1 base and J by 5 bases, and 14 bases separated the two germline ends. The CDR3 here is CASSPLGTPRETQYF. Written as DNA, the CDR3 is TGTGCCAGCTCACCACTGGGGACACCGCGGGAGACCCAGTACTTC.